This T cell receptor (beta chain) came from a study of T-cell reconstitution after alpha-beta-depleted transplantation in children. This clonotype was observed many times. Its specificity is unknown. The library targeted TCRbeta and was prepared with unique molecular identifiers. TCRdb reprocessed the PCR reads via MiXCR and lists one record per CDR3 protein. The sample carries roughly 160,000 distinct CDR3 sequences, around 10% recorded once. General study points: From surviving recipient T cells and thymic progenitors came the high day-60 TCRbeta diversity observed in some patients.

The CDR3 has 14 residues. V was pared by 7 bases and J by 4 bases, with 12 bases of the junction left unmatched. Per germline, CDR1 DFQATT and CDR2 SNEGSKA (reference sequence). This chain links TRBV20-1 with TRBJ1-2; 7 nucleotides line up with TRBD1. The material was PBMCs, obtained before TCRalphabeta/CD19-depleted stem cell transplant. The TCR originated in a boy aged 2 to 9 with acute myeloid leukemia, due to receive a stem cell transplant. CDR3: CSGTTQGVGYGYTF. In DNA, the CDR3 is TGCAGTGGCACTACTCAGGGGGTTGGCTATGGCTACACCTTC.